This T cell receptor beta chain was observed in a study of T cells in Graves' hyperthyroidism and ophthalmopathy. The study, taken as a whole, reports: Blood also contained most expanded thyroid clonotypes above 0.001. Stable hyperthyroidism and ophthalmopathy were separated using 13 V-J signatures. The model predicted ophthalmopathy a median approximately seven months before onset.

The V gene's germline CDR1 is SNHLY and CDR2 FYNNEI. With 3 bases clipped from V and 3 bases from J, the junction kept 5 bases outside the gene matches. The CDR3 contains 15 residues. RNA transcripts provided the source from which TCR beta CDR3 regions were amplified. The HTBI primer set was used in a first-round RT-PCR of the TCR CDR3. One entry per CDR3 protein, called by TCRdb with MiXCR from the multiplex PCR reads. The sample gives 550,000 to 700,000 distinct CDR3 sequences, about half of which show up once; over 15% is in the top ten. Remarks on this clonotype: Its matching antigen is unknown.

Exclusion of patients followed from uncontrolled infection, other autoimmune disease, pregnancy or lactation. The TCR was taken from an adult woman with Graves' disease, either hyperthyroidism or ophthalmopathy (not recorded which). The chain uses TRBV2 and TRBJ2-5; TRBD2 matches at 9 bases. The sample comprised peripheral blood or thyroid tissue (not recorded which). DNA of the CDR3: TGTGCCAGCAGTGATCGCGGGAGGGCCGAAGAGACCCAGTACTTC. Its protein product is CASSDRGRAEETQYF.